This T cell receptor (beta chain) was recovered during a study of cytomegalovirus exposure and HLA in healthy donors. The CDR3 consists of 16 residues. Per germline, CDR1 SGDLS and CDR2 YYNGEE. Trimming took 4 bases from V and 5 from J; bases not matched to a gene: 12. It was with 60 Vbeta and 13 Jbeta primers that the PCR ran. The data were produced by immunoSEQ multiplex PCR, yet TCRdb's version contains in-frame clones alone and is incomplete. Seen here are some 160,000 clones, around 73% observed once, and the top ten hold under 2.5%. The sample comprised PBMCs. The chain combines TRBV9 with TRBJ1-2; 9 bases map to TRBD1. This sequence was found in a man in his 60s in good health and CMV-seronegative. In nucleotides, the CDR3 is TGTGCCAGCAGCTCCAACACAGGGGGCGACGAGTATGGCTACACCTTC. It is translated as CASSSNTGGDEYGYTF. The entire variable domain, with the rest obtained from reference TRBV9 and TRBJ1-2, is as follows: DSGVTQTPKHLITATGQRVTLRCSPRSGDLSVYWYQQSLDQGLQFLIQYYNGEERAKGNILERFSAQQFPDLHSELNLSSLELGDSALYFCASSSNTGGDEYGYTFGSGTRLTVV.